The T cell receptor (beta chain) under discussion was sequenced for a study of PD-L1 blockade in urothelial cancer. Study as a whole: Analysis of the blood was performed 3 weeks (second dose) and 6 weeks after treatment start.

Synthetic TCR analog templates were spiked into each PCR. The table came from immunoSEQ multiplex PCR; TCRdb's copy has only in-frame clones and leaves some out. This table has tens of thousands of clones, approximately 83% appearing once. Time point in this sample: pretreatment peripheral blood. The germline V gene has CDR1 MDHEN and CDR2 SYDVKM. Trimming cost V 10 bases and J 8 bases, with 17 bases left between them. The CDR3 runs 12 residues. This chain links TRBV28 with TRBJ1-2, with D tentatively TRBD1 (5 bases). Sequenced material: PBMCs, taken around atezolizumab (anti-PD-L1) treatment. The TCR originated in a man aged 55 to 69 with urothelial cancer. The CDR3 DNA reads TGTGCCACCCTGACAGCCCTCGGGGGCTACACCTTC. This encodes CATLTALGGYTF.